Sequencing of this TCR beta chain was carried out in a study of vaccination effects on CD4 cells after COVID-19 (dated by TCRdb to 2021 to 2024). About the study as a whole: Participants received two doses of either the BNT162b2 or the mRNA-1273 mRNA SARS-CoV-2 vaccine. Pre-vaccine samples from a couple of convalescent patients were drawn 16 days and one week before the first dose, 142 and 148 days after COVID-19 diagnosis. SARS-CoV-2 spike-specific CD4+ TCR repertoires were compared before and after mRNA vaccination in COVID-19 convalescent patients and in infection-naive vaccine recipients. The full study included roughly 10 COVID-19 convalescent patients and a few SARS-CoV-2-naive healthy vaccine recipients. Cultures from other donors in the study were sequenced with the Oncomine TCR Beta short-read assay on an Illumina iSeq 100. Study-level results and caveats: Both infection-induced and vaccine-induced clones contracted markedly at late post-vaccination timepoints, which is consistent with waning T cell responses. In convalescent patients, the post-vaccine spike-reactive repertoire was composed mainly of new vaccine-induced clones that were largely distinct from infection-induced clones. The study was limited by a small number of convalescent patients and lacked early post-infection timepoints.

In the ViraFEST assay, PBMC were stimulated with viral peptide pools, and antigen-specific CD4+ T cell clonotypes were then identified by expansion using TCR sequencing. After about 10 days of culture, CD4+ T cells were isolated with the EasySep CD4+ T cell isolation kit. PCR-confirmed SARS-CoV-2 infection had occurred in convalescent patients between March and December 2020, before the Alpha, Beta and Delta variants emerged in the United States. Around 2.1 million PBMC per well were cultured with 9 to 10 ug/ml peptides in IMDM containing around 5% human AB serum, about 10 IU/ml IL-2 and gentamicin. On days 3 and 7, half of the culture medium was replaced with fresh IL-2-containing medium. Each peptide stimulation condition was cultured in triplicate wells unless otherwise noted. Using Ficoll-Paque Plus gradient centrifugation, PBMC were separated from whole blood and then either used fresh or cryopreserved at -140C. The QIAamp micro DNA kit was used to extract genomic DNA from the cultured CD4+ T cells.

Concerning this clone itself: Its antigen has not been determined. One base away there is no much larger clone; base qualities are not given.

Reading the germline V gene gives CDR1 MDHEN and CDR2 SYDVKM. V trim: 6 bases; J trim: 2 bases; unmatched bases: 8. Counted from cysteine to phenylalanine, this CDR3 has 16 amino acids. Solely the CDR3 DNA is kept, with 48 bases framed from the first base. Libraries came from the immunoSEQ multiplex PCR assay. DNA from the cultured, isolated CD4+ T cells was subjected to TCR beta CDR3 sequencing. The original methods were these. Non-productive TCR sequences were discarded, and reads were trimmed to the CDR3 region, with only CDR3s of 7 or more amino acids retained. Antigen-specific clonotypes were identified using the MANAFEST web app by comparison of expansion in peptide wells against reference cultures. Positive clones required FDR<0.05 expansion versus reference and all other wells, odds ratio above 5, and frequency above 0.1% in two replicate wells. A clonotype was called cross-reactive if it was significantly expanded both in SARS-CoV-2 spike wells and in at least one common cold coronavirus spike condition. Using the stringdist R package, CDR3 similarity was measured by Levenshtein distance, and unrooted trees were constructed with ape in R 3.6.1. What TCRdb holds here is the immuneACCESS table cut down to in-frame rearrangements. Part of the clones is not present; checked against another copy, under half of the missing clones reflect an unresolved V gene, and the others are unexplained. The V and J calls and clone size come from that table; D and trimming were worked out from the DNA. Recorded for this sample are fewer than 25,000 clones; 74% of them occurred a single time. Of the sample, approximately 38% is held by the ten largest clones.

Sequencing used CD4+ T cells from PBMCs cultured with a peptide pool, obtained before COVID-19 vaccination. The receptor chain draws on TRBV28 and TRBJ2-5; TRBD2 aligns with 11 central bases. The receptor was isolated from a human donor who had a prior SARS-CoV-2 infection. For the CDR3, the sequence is CASSLPTSGVQETQYF. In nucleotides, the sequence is TGTGCCAGCAGCCTTCCGACTAGCGGGGTTCAAGAGACCCAGTACTTC.